A single sample gave rise to the 4 T cell receptor beta chains below, sequenced in a study of spatial heterogeneity in lung cancer (dated 2019 in TCRdb). The time point label, read with the paper, signifies: sample taken at primary tumor resection. The research as a whole found: The tumor nonsynonymous mutation count correlated with the number of expanded intratumoral alpha and beta TCRs.

Library preparation used 5' RACE. This sample was sequenced with a NextSeq 500. In TCRdb, the public reads were trimmed at Q25 with fastp and aligned with MiXCR, with productive beta chains retained. Each entry merges the rows of one CDR3 protein and shows their most common DNA and genes. This sample has under 15,000 distinct CDR3 sequences in its table, and 4.7% of those were observed once. The ten largest account for around 19% of the sample. The antigens these receptors bind are not known. The sequenced sample was lung tumor tissue, obtained at surgery. The receptors come from a female donor with early-stage non-small cell lung cancer.

This clonotype was observed at least ten times. For a library built for alpha chains, this beta chain is a stray read; little rests on its size. The CDR3 loop is CSVEDPGLAGSEQFF. The CDR3 DNA follows: TGCAGCGTTGAAGACCCGGGACTAGCGGGGAGTGAGCAGTTCTTC. This rearrangement joins TRBV29-1 to TRBJ2-1; 13 nucleotides line up with TRBD2. Germline trimming cut 0 bases from V and 9 bases from J; bases unmatched to any gene: 5. The CDR3 extends over 15 amino acids. Germline V CDR1 and CDR2: SQVTM, ANQGSEA.

This clonotype was detected only a few times. This beta chain lies outside the target of a library built for alpha chains; its clone size means little. The genes are TRBV18 and TRBJ2-1; D assignment may be TRBD1 or TRBD2 (5 bases each). CDR3 length equals 15 residues. Trimming removed 3 bases from V and 6 bases from J, with 15 bases in between. CDR1 is KGHSH and CDR2 is LQKENI in the germline V gene. DNA of the CDR3: TGTGCCAGCTCACCGGGGGAAGGGTTTGGCAATGAGCAGTTCTTC. Amino acid sequence: CASSPGEGFGNEQFF.

On this clonotype: A library prepared for alpha chains yielded this beta chain as an off-target read; its size is of little meaning. V is TRBV11-2 and J is TRBJ2-3, with 11 bases that match TRBD2. The CDR3 contains 15 residues. CDR1 and CDR2 from the germline V gene are SGHAT and FQNNGV. V dropped 3 bases and J dropped 5; count of bases not matched to a gene: 4. The CDR3 nucleotides read TGTGCCAGCAGCTTGAGCCTAGCGGGGGGAGATACGCAGTATTTT. This gives the protein CASSLSLAGGDTQYF.

This clonotype has a count of ten or more. The library was built for alpha chains, so this beta chain is an off-target read and its size means little. The V gene is TRBV2, the J gene TRBJ2-7; D remains unclear. Trimming removed 0 bases from V and 2 bases from J, with 14 bases in between. The CDR3 is made up of 16 amino acids. Germline V gene lookup returns CDR1 SNHLY and CDR2 FYNNEI. The CDR3: CASSEAPWAVAYEQYF. In DNA form, the CDR3 reads TGTGCCAGCAGTGAAGCCCCCTGGGCGGTAGCCTACGAGCAGTACTTC.